The 21 T cell receptor beta chains listed next were all sequenced from one sample in a study of OX40 agonist ivuxolimab in advanced cancers. The data were produced by immunoSEQ multiplex PCR, yet TCRdb's version contains in-frame clones alone and is incomplete. The repertoire holds some 96,000 clones, with around 90% as singletons. The sample was CD4+ or CD8+ T cells sorted from blood, taken in a trial of the OX40 agonist ivuxolimab. Source of these receptors: an adult with an advanced solid tumor such as melanoma, head and neck, liver or kidney cancer.

In this sample, this clone turned up a few times. V usage is TRBV28 and J usage is TRBJ2-3, with no clear D. Per the germline V gene, CDR1 is MDHEN and CDR2 is SYDVKM. Deletions cut 7 bases from V and 4 bases from J, with 12 bases between. CDR3 length: 13 residues. The CDR3, as DNA: TGTGCCAGCACCCCGAGCGTGGCAGATACGCAGTATTTT. Translating gives CASTPSVADTQYF.

The chain employs TRBV27 and TRBJ2-5, with D possibly being TRBD1 or TRBD2 (5 bases each). This CDR3 is built from 15 residues. The germline gives CDR1 MNHEY, CDR2 SMNVEV (reference sequence). Trimming stripped 5 bases from V and 5 bases from J, with 18 bases between. In DNA, the CDR3 is TGTGCCAGCAGTGCTCCGGGACGAGGAAAGGAGACCCAGTACTTC. Translating gives CASSAPGRGKETQYF.

The rearrangement links TRBV7-9 to TRBJ1-2, with D perhaps TRBD1 (5 bases). Trimming left V 5 bases short and J 1 base short, with 11 bases between. The germline CDR1 and CDR2 sequences are SEHNR and FQNEAQ (reference sequence). This CDR3 spans 14 amino acids. DNA of the CDR3: TGTGCCAGCAGCCCTCATGGGGGTAACTATGGCTACACCTTC. This codes for CASSPHGGNYGYTF.

This clone has just one count. The V and J genes are TRBV5-1 and TRBJ2-7; the D gene is possibly TRBD2 (5 bases). Trimming took 4 bases from V and 2 from J, leaving 16 bases between them. This CDR3 region has 15 residues. From germline, CDR1 is SGHRS and CDR2 YFSETQ. The DNA of the CDR3 is TGCGCCAGCAGCCCCCGCCCGAGGGTAGCCTACGAGCAGTACTTC. Translation: CASSPRPRVAYEQYF.

The V and J genes are TRBV28 and TRBJ1-1; no definite D call. Germline CDR1 and CDR2: MDHEN and SYDVKM. This CDR3 comprises 12 residues. V lost 6 bases, J lost 4 bases, and 9 bases lay in between. The CDR3 DNA reads TGTGCCAGCAGCGAGACCGGCACTGAAGCTTTCTTT. This encodes CASSETGTEAFF.

V gene TRBV6-1 combines with J gene TRBJ2-2, with a tentative D call TRBD1 (5 bases). The CDR3 loop spans 13 amino acids. Trimming stripped 6 bases from V and 5 bases from J, with 10 bases between. CDR1 is MNHNS and CDR2 is SASEGT in the germline V gene. This CDR3 reads CASRRQPTGELFF. Written as DNA, the CDR3 is TGTGCCAGCAGAAGACAGCCGACCGGGGAGCTGTTTTTT.

CDR3 sequence reads: CASSLVGVSTDTQYF. CDR3 sequence (DNA): TGTGCCAGCAGCTTAGTGGGGGTTAGCACAGATACGCAGTATTTT. This chain connects TRBV7-2 to TRBJ2-3; D is tentatively TRBD1 or TRBD2 (5 bases each). CDR3 length: 15 amino acids. With 1 base removed from V and 0 bases from J, the gap between germline ends came to 8 bases. Germline V CDR1 and CDR2: SGHTA, FQGNSA.

This rearrangement joins TRBV7-9 to TRBJ1-5; 10 nucleotides line up with TRBD1. There are 14 residues in the CDR3. Unmatched junction bases numbered 7, after V lost 4 bases and J lost 10 bases. CDR1 and CDR2 from the germline V gene are SEHNR and FQNEAQ (reference sequence). The CDR3 loop is CASSSTGGASPQHF. The CDR3 region has the DNA TGTGCCAGCAGCTCGACAGGGGGCGCATCCCCCCAGCATTTT.

The chain combines TRBV19 with TRBJ1-5; D call uncertain. Germline assignment: CDR1 LNHDA and CDR2 SQIVND (reference sequence). Trimming left V 0 bases short and J 5 bases short, with 5 bases between. The CDR3 loop spans 13 amino acids. The CDR3 nucleotides read TGTGCCAGTAGTATAGATCAAGATCAGCCCCAGCATTTT. Translation gives CASSIDQDQPQHF.

This clone has a single count. V is TRBV11-3 and J is TRBJ2-2; 11 bases line up with TRBD2. The J segment lost 4 bases and the V segment lost 8 bases, leaving 9 bases of the junction unmatched. The germline V gene has CDR1 SGHNT and CDR2 YENEEA. The CDR3 spans 16 residues. The CDR3 loop is CASGGLAGGLTGELFF. The CDR3 nucleotides read TGTGCCAGCGGAGGCCTAGCGGGAGGACTCACCGGGGAGCTGTTTTTT.

The chain has TRBV2 and TRBJ1-4; D is ambiguous. In germline, CDR1 is SNHLY, CDR2 FYNNEI. This CDR3 spans 14 amino acids. Trimming took 5 bases from V and 5 from J, leaving 12 bases between them. The CDR3 DNA follows: TGTGCCAGCAGTTTTATCCGGATAAATGAAAAACTGTTTTTT. Its protein is CASSFIRINEKLFF.

The chain links TRBV19 to TRBJ2-7; D gene uncertain. This CDR3 comprises 13 residues. V dropped 5 bases and J dropped 3 bases, with 11 bases sitting between them. Germline V gene data show CDR1 as LNHDA and CDR2 as SQIVND (reference sequence). CDR3 residues: CASSPRQSYEQYF. The CDR3 DNA sequence: TGTGCCAGTAGTCCGCGACAAAGCTACGAGCAGTACTTC.

V usage is TRBV28 and J usage is TRBJ2-2, with D perhaps TRBD1 (7 bases). The CDR3 is 19 residues long. Germline V gives CDR1 MDHEN, CDR2 SYDVKM. V was pared by 2 bases and J by 1 base, with 20 bases between. The CDR3 nucleotides are TGTGCCAGCAGTTTACCTTTCCAGGCGGGACAGCTGAACACCGGGGAGCTGTTTTTT. It encodes CASSLPFQAGQLNTGELFF.

The chain joins TRBV18 to TRBJ2-6; 7 positions agree with TRBD1. Germline CDR1 and CDR2: KGHSH and LQKENI. The CDR3 is made up of 17 amino acids. V lost 1 base and J lost 0; bases outside the gene matches: 3. In nucleotides, the CDR3 is TGTGCCAGCTCACCACAGGGGGCCAGCTCTGGGGCCAACGTCCTGACTTTC. Amino acids: CASSPQGASSGANVLTF.

The chain has TRBV2 and TRBJ1-4; D is uncertain. Trimming stripped 7 bases from V and 0 bases from J, with 12 bases between. The CDR3 consists of 15 residues. Germline-derived CDR1 and CDR2 are SNHLY and FYNNEI. CDR3 DNA: TGTGCCAGCAAATTTGGAGGGACAACTAATGAAAAACTGTTTTTT. This sequence encodes CASKFGGTTNEKLFF.

The chain uses TRBV2 and TRBJ2-7; tentatively, D is TRBD1 (6 bases). V lost 2 bases and J lost 5, with 16 bases in between. CDR3 length equals 15 residues. Per germline, CDR1 SNHLY and CDR2 FYNNEI. CDR3 protein: CASSEKTGTDHEQYF. For the CDR3, the DNA is TGTGCCAGCAGTGAAAAGACAGGTACAGACCACGAGCAGTACTTC.

The chain couples TRBV5-1 to TRBJ2-2; D not resolved. CDR1 SGHRS and CDR2 YFSETQ come from the germline V gene. There are 13 residues in the CDR3. V gave up 5 bases and J gave up 5 bases, with 10 bases separating them. CDR3 nucleotides: TGCGCCAGCAGTTTCGAATTTACCGGGGAGCTGTTTTTT. It translates to CASSFEFTGELFF. Supplemented by reference TRBV5-1 and TRBJ2-2, the full variable domain reads KAGVTQTPRYLIKTRGQQVTLSCSPISGHRSVSWYQQTPGQGLQFLFEYFSETQRNKGNFPGRFSGRQFSNSRSEMNVSTLELGDSALYLCASSFEFTGELFFGEGSRLTVL.

J is TRBJ2-2 and V is TRBV5-8; D call uncertain. Germline CDR1 is SGHTS and CDR2 is YDEGEE. V was pared by 2 bases and J by 0 bases, with 5 bases between. The CDR3 is 14 amino acids. In DNA form, the CDR3 reads TGTGCCAGCAGCTTTAGATCGAACACCGGGGAGCTGTTTTTT. Amino acids: CASSFRSNTGELFF.

This chain links TRBV2 with TRBJ1-1, with 8 bases identical to TRBD1. The junction had 3 bases not matched to a gene; V was cut back by 0 bases and J by 0 bases. CDR1 is SNHLY and CDR2 is FYNNEI in the germline V gene. This CDR3 region has 16 residues. DNA for the CDR3: TGTGCCAGCAGTGAAGCACGGACAGGGATGAACACTGAAGCTTTCTTT. Encoded protein: CASSEARTGMNTEAFF.

The chain carries TRBV4-1 and TRBJ2-3, with D uncertain. The germline V and J ends were trimmed by 3 bases and 2 bases, with 9 bases remaining between them. Per the germline V gene, CDR1 is MGHRA and CDR2 is YSYEKL. The CDR3 covers 14 residues. Written as DNA, the CDR3 is TGCGCCAGCAGCCACCGACCAGACACAGATACGCAGTATTTT. Amino acids: CASSHRPDTDTQYF.

The gene calls are TRBV9 and TRBJ2-5, with TRBD2 identical over 12 bases. After removal of 3 bases from V and 4 bases from J, the junction contained 13 bases not matched to a gene. The CDR3 has 18 residues. Per the germline V gene, CDR1 is SGDLS and CDR2 is YYNGEE. CDR3 sequence reads: CASSAGLTSGSSRETQYF. CDR3 DNA sequence: TGTGCCAGCAGCGCGGGACTGACTAGCGGGAGTTCAAGAGAGACCCAGTACTTC.